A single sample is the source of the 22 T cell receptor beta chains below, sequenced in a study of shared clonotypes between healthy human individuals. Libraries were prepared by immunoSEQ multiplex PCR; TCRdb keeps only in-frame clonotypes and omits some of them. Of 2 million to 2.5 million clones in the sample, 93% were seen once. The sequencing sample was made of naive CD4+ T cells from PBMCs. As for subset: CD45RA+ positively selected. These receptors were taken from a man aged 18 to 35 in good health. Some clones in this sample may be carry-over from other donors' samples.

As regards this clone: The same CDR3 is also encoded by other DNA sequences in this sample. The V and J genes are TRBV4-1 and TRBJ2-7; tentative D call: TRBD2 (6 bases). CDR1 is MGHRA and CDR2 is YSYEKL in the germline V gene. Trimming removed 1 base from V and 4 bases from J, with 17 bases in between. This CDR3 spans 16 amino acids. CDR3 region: CASSQGVLALAYEQYF. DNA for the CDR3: TGCGCCAGCAGCCAAGGTGTACTAGCCTTGGCTTACGAGCAGTACTTC.

The CDR3 region is CASKGRASYEQYF. The CDR3 nucleotides are TGTGCCAGCAAGGGCCGGGCCTCCTACGAGCAGTACTTC. The chain has TRBV28 and TRBJ2-7; no clear D. Deletions cut 7 bases from V and 0 bases from J, with 10 bases between. CDR1 and CDR2 (germline): MDHEN, SYDVKM. This CDR3 contains 13 residues. The variable domain in full, completed from reference TRBV28 and TRBJ2-7, reads DVKVTQSSRYLVKRTGEKVFLECVQDMDHENMFWYRQDPGLGLRLIYFSYDVKMKEKGDIPEGYSVSREKKERFSLILESASTNQTSMYLCASKGRASYEQYFGPGTRLTVT.

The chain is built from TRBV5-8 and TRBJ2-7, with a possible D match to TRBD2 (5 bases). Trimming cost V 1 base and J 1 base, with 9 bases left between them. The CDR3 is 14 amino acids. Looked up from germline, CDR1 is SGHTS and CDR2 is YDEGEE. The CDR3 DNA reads TGTGCCAGCAGCTTGTGGACTTCATCCTACGAGCAGTACTTC. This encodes CASSLWTSSYEQYF.

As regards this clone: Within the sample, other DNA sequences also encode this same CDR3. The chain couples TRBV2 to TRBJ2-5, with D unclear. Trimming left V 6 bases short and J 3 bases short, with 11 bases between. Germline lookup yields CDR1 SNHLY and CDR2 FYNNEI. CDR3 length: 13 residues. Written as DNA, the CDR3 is TGTGCCAGCAGCCGCCGGCGCGAAGAGACCCAGTACTTC. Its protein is CASSRRREETQYF.

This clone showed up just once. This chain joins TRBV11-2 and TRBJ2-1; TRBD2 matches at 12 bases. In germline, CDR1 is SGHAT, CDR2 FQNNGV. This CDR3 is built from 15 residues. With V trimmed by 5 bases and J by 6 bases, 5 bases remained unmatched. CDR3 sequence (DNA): TGTGCCAGCAGCCGGACTAGCGGGAAAGTCAATGAGCAGTTCTTC. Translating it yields CASSRTSGKVNEQFF.

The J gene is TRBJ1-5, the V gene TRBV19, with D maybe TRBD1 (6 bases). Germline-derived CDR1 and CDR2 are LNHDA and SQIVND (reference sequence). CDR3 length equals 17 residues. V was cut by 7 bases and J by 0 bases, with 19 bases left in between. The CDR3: CASTPGGGGHSNQPQHF. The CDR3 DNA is TGTGCCAGTACTCCTGGAGGAGGGGGGCATAGCAATCAGCCCCAGCATTTT.

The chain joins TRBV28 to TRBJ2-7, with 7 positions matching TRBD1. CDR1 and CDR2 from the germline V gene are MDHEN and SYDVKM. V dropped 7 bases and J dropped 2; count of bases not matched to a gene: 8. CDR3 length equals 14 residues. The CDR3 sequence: CASTRFQGAYEQYF. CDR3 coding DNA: TGTGCCAGCACCCGGTTCCAGGGGGCCTACGAGCAGTACTTC.

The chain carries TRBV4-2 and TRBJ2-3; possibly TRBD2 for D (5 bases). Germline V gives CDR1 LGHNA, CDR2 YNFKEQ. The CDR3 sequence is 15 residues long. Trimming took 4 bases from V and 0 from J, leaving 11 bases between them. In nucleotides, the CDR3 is TGTGCCAGCAGCCCTACCGGGGTTAGCACAGATACGCAGTATTTT. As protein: CASSPTGVSTDTQYF.

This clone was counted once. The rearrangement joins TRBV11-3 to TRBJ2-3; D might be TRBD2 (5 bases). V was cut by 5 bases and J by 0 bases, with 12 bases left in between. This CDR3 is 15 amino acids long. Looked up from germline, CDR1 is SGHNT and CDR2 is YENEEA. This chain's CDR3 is CASSPRRTSTDTQYF. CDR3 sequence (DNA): TGTGCCAGCAGCCCCCGAAGGACTAGCACAGATACGCAGTATTTT.

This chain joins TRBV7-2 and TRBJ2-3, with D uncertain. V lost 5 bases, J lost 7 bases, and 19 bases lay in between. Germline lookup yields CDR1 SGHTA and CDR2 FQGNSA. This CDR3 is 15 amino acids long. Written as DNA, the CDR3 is TGTGCCAGCAGCCCCCTGGGCCAGAATCGGTATACGCAGTATTTT. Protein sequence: CASSPLGQNRYTQYF. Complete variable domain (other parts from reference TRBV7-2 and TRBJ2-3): GAGVSQSPSNKVTEKGKDVELRCDPISGHTALYWYRQSLGQGLEFLIYFQGNSAPDKSGLPSDRFSAERTGGSVSTLTIQRTQQEDSAVYLCASSPLGQNRYTQYFGPGTRLTVL.

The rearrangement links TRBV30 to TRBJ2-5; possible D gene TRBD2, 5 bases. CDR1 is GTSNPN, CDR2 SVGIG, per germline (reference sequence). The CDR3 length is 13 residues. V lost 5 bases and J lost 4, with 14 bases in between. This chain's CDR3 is CAWLTRVGETQYF. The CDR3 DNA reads TGTGCCTGGTTGACGAGGGTTGGAGAGACCCAGTACTTC.

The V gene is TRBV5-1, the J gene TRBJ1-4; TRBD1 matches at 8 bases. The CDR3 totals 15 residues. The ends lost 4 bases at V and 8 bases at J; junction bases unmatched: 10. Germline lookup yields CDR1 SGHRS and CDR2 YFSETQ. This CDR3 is CASSVDRGPREKLFF. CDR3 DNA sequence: TGCGCCAGCAGCGTCGACAGGGGTCCTAGGGAAAAACTGTTTTTT.

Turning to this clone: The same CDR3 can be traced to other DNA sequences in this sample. The CDR3 reads CASSGQGYGYTF. The CDR3 coding sequence is TGTGCCAGCAGTGGACAGGGCTATGGCTACACCTTC. This rearrangement joins TRBV6-5 to TRBJ1-2, with TRBD1 matching over 8 bases. CDR1 is MNHEY and CDR2 is SVGAGI in the germline V gene. Losses at the gene ends were 5 bases for V and 4 bases for J; bases not matched to a gene: 0. The CDR3 extends over 12 amino acids.

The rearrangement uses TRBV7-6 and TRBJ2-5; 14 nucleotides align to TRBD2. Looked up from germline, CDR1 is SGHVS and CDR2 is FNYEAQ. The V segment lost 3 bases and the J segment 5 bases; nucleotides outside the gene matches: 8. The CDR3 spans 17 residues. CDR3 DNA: TGTGCCAGCAGCTTGGGGGGACTAGCGGGAGTGACGGAGACCCAGTACTTC. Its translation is CASSLGGLAGVTETQYF.

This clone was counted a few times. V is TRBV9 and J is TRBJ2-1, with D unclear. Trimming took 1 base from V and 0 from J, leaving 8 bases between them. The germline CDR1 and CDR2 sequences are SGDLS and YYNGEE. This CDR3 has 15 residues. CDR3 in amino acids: CASSVSVGSYNEQFF. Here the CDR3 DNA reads TGTGCCAGCAGCGTAAGTGTGGGCTCCTACAATGAGCAGTTCTTC.

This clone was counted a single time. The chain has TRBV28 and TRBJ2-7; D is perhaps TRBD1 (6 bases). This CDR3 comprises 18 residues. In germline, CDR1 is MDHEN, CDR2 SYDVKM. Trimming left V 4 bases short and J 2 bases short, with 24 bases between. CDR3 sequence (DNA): TGTGCCAGCAGTTCAGCCTGGTCCCGGGACATCCTTCCCTACGAGCAGTACTTC. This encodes CASSSAWSRDILPYEQYF.

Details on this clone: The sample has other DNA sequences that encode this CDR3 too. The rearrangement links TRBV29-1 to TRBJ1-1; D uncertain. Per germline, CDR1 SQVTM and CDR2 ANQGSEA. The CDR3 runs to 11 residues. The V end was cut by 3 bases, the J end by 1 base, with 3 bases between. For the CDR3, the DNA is TGCAGCGTTGATAGGAACACTGAAGCTTTCTTT. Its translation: CSVDRNTEAFF.

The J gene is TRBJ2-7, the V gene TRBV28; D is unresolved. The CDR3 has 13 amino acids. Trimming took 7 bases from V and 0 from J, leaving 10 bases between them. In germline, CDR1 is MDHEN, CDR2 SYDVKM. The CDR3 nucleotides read TGTGCCAGCACGGACGGAACCTCCTACGAGCAGTACTTC. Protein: CASTDGTSYEQYF. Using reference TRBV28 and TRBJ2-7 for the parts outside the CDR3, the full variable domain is DVKVTQSSRYLVKRTGEKVFLECVQDMDHENMFWYRQDPGLGLRLIYFSYDVKMKEKGDIPEGYSVSREKKERFSLILESASTNQTSMYLCASTDGTSYEQYFGPGTRLTVT.

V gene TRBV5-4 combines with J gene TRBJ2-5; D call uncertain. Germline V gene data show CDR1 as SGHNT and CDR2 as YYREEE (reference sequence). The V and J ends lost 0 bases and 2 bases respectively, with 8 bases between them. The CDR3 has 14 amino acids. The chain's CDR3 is CASSLAAEQETQYF. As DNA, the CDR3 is TGTGCCAGCAGCTTGGCGGCGGAACAAGAGACCCAGTACTTC.

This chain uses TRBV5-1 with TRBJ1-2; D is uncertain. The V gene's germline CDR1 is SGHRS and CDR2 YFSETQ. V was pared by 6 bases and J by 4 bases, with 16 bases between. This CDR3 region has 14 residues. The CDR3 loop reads CASKESTTIYGYTF. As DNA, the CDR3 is TGCGCCAGCAAAGAATCGACAACCATCTATGGCTACACCTTC.

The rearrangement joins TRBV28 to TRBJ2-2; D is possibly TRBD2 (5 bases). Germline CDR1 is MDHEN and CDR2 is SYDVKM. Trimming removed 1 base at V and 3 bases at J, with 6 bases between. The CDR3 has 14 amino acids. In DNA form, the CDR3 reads TGTGCCAGCAGTTTATACGGGGACACCGGGGAGCTGTTTTTT. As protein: CASSLYGDTGELFF.

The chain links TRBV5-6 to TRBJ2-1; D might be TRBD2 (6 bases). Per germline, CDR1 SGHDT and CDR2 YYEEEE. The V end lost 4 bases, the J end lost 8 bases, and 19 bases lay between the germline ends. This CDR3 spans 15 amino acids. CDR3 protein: CASSPVLGGTDEQFF. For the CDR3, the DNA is TGTGCCAGCAGCCCCGTTCTAGGCGGGACTGATGAGCAGTTCTTC.